The 11 T cell receptor beta chains below come from one sample, sequenced in a study of blood T cell repertoires in COVID-19 (TCRdb year 2020). The library was obtained by the immunoSEQ multiplex PCR assay. Imported from immuneACCESS, the table was reduced by TCRdb to in-frame sequences with V and J called. These copies leave out some clones; in studies compared against another copy, an unresolved V gene accounts for under half, and the cause of the remainder is not known. This sample has 30,000 to 40,000 clones in its table, and 75% to 90% of those were observed once. Of the sample, about 9.5% is held by the ten largest clones. Sequencing input: peripheral blood. These TCRs come from a man of 80 years or more with active COVID-19.

This clone came up once. The CDR3 protein is CATSRFGSSYEQYF. CDR3 coding DNA: TGTGCCACCAGCAGATTTGGTAGCTCCTACGAGCAGTACTTC. The gene calls are TRBV15 and TRBJ2-7; D remains unclear. V was cut by 2 bases and J by 0 bases, with 8 bases left in between. Looked up from germline, CDR1 is LNHNV and CDR2 is YYDKDF (reference sequence). CDR3 length equals 14 residues.

The table lists this clone with a count of one. The rearrangement joins TRBV5-1 to TRBJ2-5, with D possibly matching TRBD1 (6 bases). Trimming stripped 3 bases from V and 1 base from J, with 10 bases between. Germline V lookup: CDR1 SGHRS, CDR2 YFSETQ. CDR3 length equals 14 residues. CDR3 in amino acids: CASSSGAVQETQYF. CDR3 DNA sequence: TGCGCCAGCAGCTCAGGGGCGGTCCAAGAGACCCAGTACTTC.

This clone appeared once. The rearrangement links TRBV15 to TRBJ1-5; unclear D gene. Germline V gene data show CDR1 as LNHNV and CDR2 as YYDKDF (reference sequence). The V end lost 1 base, the J end lost 6 bases, and 4 bases lay between the germline ends. The CDR3 spans 12 residues. CDR3 residues: CATSRGRQPQHF. CDR3 coding DNA: TGTGCCACCAGCAGAGGTCGTCAGCCCCAGCATTTT.

The chain employs TRBV5-1 and TRBJ2-1, with TRBD2 identical over 7 bases. Germline values: CDR1 SGHRS, CDR2 YFSETQ. V trimming: 4 bases; J trimming: 7 bases; junction bases outside the gene matches: 8. The CDR3 is 14 residues long. CDR3 residues: CASSGRESGNEQFF. Written as DNA, the CDR3 is TGCGCCAGCAGCGGGAGGGAATCTGGAAATGAGCAGTTCTTC.

The rearrangement joins TRBV28 to TRBJ1-2; 8 bases align to TRBD1. There are 15 residues in the CDR3. J lost 4 bases, V lost 6 bases, and 10 bases had no gene match. The germline V gene encodes CDR1 MDHEN and CDR2 SYDVKM. The CDR3 loop is CASSQTGTGPYGYTF. The CDR3 bases are TGTGCCAGCAGCCAGACCGGGACAGGACCCTATGGCTACACCTTC.

CDR3 amino acids: CALRRAQINEQFF. The DNA for the CDR3 is TGTGCCCTTCGCAGGGCCCAAATCAATGAGCAGTTCTTC. This chain connects TRBV9 to TRBJ2-1; D might be TRBD1 (5 bases). The CDR3 is made up of 13 amino acids. Germline CDR1 and CDR2: SGDLS and YYNGEE. Trimming shortened V by 10 bases and J by 6 bases, and 17 bases separated the two germline ends.

The chain carries TRBV7-2 and TRBJ1-1, with D perhaps TRBD1 (5 bases). Germline CDR1 reads SGHTA; CDR2 reads FQGNSA. V shed 7 bases and J shed 4 bases, with 10 bases lying between them. The CDR3 spans 12 residues. In nucleotides, the CDR3 is TGTGCCAGCACCTCAGGGATCACTGAAGCTTTCTTT. Amino acid sequence: CASTSGITEAFF.

The sample holds one count of this clone. The chain uses TRBV9 and TRBJ2-5; 10 positions agree with TRBD1. Germline assignment: CDR1 SGDLS and CDR2 YYNGEE. The CDR3 extends over 16 amino acids. The V segment lost 3 bases and the J segment 4 bases; nucleotides outside the gene matches: 9. The CDR3 loop is CASSERQGATGETQYF. Here the CDR3 DNA reads TGTGCCAGCAGCGAACGACAGGGGGCGACGGGAGAGACCCAGTACTTC.

J is TRBJ1-1 and V is TRBV7-9, with TRBD1 matching over 9 bases. With 5 bases clipped from V and 3 bases from J, the junction kept 7 bases outside the gene matches. CDR1 and CDR2 from the germline V gene are SEHNR and FQNEAQ (reference sequence). The CDR3 spans 15 residues. CDR3 coding DNA: TGTGCCAGCAGCCGACCGGGACAGGGAGACACTGAAGCTTTCTTT. Protein product: CASSRPGQGDTEAFF. Together with reference TRBV7-9 and TRBJ1-1, the CDR3 gives the full variable domain: DTGVSQNPRHKITKRGQNVTFRCDPISEHNRLYWYRQTLGQGPEFLTYFQNEAQLEKSRLLSDRFSAERPKGSFSTLEIQRTEQGDSAMYLCASSRPGQGDTEAFFGQGTRLTVV.

The chain combines TRBV28 with TRBJ2-7; 10 nucleotides agree with TRBD1. The CDR3 runs 16 residues. V lost 6 bases and J lost 4; bases outside the gene matches: 12. Germline CDR1 and CDR2: MDHEN and SYDVKM. The DNA of the CDR3 is TGTGCCAGCAGCTCCGGGGGGGGACAGGGGTCATACGAGCAGTACTTC. It is translated as CASSSGGGQGSYEQYF.

V usage is TRBV9 and J usage is TRBJ2-6; 14 bases agree with TRBD2. Looked up from germline, CDR1 is SGDLS and CDR2 is YYNGEE. The CDR3 is 19 amino acids. V lost 3 bases and J lost 4; bases outside the gene matches: 9. This CDR3 reads CASSATSGGGPLGANVLTF. CDR3 nucleotides: TGTGCCAGCAGCGCGACTAGCGGGGGGGGACCGCTAGGGGCCAACGTCCTGACTTTC. The full variable domain, rest sourced from reference TRBV9 and TRBJ2-6, is DSGVTQTPKHLITATGQRVTLRCSPRSGDLSVYWYQQSLDQGLQFLIQYYNGEERAKGNILERFSAQQFPDLHSELNLSSLELGDSALYFCASSATSGGGPLGANVLTFGAGSRLTVL.